One sample yielded the 5 T cell receptor beta chains listed below, sequenced in a study of early T cells in non-severe SARS-CoV-2 infection. A single record per CDR3 protein comes from TCRdb applying MiXCR to the 5' RACE reads. The sample holds approximately 65,000 distinct CDR3 sequences, over 9% seen once. The sample was whole blood, taken at baseline. The source is an adult who was a healthcare worker with PCR-confirmed SARS-CoV-2 infection or an uninfected control (not recorded which).

This clonotype was seen many times. The chain combines TRBV20-1 with TRBJ1-1; D is uncertain. This CDR3 is 13 amino acids long. V was shortened by 6 bases and J by 4 bases, with 15 bases between the two germline ends. Germline CDR1 reads DFQATT; CDR2 reads SNEGSKA (reference sequence). CDR3 DNA sequence: TGCAGTGCCCCCAAGCCGGGGAGCACTGAAGCTTTCTTT. This encodes CSAPKPGSTEAFF.

The V call is TRBV16, the J call TRBJ2-1; D unresolved. The CDR3 covers 15 residues. Trimming took 2 bases from V and 0 from J, leaving 8 bases between them. Per germline, CDR1 KGHSY and CDR2 FQNENV. The CDR3 nucleotides read TGTGCCAGCAGCCAAGCATCGAGCTCCTACAATGAGCAGTTCTTC. Its protein product is CASSQASSSYNEQFF.

This clonotype was observed at least ten times. J is TRBJ2-3 and V is TRBV30; a weak D match, TRBD2 (5 bases). Looked up from germline, CDR1 is GTSNPN and CDR2 is SVGIG (reference sequence). The V end lost 0 bases, the J end lost 4 bases, and 23 bases lay between the germline ends. The CDR3 contains 18 residues. The CDR3 loop is CAWSVGLDWPSGADTQYF. The CDR3 DNA follows: TGTGCCTGGAGTGTAGGTCTGGACTGGCCTTCGGGCGCAGATACGCAGTATTTT.

V is TRBV29-1 and J is TRBJ2-7, with D maybe TRBD2 (6 bases). The CDR3 is 13 amino acids. Trimming removed 6 bases from V and 4 bases from J, with 16 bases in between. In germline, CDR1 is SQVTM, CDR2 ANQGSEA. In DNA, the CDR3 is TGCAGCGTCAAGGAGGGGCGAGGGTACGAGCAGTACTTC. Translating it yields CSVKEGRGYEQYF.

In its sample, this clonotype was seen a few times. The chain has TRBV11-2 and TRBJ2-3; D might be TRBD2 (6 bases). Trimming stripped 5 bases from V and 0 bases from J, with 18 bases between. The CDR3 extends over 17 amino acids. Germline V gene sequence: CDR1 SGHAT, CDR2 FQNNGV. Here the CDR3 reads CASSVLSGGLSTDTQYF. The CDR3 DNA follows: TGTGCCAGCAGCGTGCTGTCCGGGGGACTTAGCACAGATACGCAGTATTTT.